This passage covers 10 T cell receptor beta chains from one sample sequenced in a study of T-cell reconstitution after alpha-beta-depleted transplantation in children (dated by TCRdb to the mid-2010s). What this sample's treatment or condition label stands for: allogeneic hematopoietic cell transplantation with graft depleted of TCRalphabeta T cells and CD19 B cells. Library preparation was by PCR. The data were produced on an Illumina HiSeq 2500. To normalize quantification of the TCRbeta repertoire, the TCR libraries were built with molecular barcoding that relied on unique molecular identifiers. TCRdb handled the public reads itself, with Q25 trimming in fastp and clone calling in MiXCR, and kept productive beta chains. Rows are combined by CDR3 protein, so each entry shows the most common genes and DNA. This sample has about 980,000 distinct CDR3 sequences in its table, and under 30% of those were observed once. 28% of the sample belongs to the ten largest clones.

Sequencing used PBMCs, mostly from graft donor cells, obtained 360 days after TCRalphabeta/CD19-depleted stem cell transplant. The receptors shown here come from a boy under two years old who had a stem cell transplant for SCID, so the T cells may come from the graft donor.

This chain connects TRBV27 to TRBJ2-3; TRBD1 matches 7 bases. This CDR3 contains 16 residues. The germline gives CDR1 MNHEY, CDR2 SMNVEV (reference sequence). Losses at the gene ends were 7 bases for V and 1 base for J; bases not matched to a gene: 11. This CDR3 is CASTQTTGPGTDTQYF. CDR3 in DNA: TGTGCCAGCACCCAGACGACAGGGCCTGGCACAGATACGCAGTATTTT.

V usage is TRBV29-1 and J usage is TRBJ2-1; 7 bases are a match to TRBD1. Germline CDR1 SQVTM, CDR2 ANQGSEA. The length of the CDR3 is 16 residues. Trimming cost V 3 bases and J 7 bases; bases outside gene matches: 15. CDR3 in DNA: TGCAGCGTTGATGAGCCCCCCGTGACAGGGCGGAATGAGCAGTTCTTC. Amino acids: CSVDEPPVTGRNEQFF.

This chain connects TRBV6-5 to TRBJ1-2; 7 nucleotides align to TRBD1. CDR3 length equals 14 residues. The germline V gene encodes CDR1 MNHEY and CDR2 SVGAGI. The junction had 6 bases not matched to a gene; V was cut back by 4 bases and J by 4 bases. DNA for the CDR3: TGTGCCAGCAGTTTCGACAGGGCGCGCTATGGCTACACCTTC. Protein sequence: CASSFDRARYGYTF.

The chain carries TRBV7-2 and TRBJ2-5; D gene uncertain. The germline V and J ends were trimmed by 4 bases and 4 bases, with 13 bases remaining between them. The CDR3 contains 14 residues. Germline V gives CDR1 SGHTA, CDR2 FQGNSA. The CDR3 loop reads CASSYYSELETQYF. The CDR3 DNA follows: TGTGCCAGCAGCTACTACAGCGAGCTAGAGACCCAGTACTTC.

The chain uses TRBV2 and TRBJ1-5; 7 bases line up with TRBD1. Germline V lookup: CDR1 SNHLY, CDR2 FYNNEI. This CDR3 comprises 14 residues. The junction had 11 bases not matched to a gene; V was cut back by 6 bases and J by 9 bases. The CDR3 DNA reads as TGTGCCAGCAGCAGACAGGGCTTTGTTTTGCCCCAGCATTTT. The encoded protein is CASSRQGFVLPQHF.

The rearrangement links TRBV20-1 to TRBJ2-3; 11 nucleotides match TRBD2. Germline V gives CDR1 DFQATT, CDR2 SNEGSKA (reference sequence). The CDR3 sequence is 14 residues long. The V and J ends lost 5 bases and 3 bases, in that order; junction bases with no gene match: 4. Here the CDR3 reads CSAPSGGTTDTQYF. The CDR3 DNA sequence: TGCAGTGCTCCTAGCGGGGGGACGACAGATACGCAGTATTTT.

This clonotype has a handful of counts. The DNA of the CDR3 is TGTGCCAGCAGCCTGGCTCGGGCCCCTGAGCAGTTCTTC. Encoded protein: CASSLARAPEQFF. The V gene is TRBV28, the J gene TRBJ2-1, with D unresolved. The CDR3 is made up of 13 amino acids. Germline CDR1 is MDHEN and CDR2 is SYDVKM. V was cut by 6 bases and J by 9 bases, with 15 bases left in between.

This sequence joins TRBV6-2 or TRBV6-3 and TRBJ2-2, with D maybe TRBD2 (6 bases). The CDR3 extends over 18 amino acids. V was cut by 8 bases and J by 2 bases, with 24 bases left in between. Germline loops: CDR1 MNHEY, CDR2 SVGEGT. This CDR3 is CASQPGVGVFPNTGELFF. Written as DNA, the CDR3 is TGTGCCAGCCAACCGGGAGTTGGCGTTTTCCCTAACACCGGGGAGCTGTTTTTT.

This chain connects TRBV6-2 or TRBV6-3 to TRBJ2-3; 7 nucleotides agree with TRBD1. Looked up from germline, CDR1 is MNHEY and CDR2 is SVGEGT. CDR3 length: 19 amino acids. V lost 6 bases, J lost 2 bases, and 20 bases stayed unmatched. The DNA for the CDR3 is TGTGCCAGCAGCGTCGGGACAGAACAAGGCAAGGACGCCACAGATACGCAGTATTTT. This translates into CASSVGTEQGKDATDTQYF.

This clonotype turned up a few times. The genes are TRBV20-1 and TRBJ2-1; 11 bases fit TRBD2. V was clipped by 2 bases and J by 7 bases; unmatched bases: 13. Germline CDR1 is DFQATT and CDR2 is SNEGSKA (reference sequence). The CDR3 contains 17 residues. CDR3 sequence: CSARPPSGGPLGNEQFF. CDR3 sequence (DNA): TGCAGTGCTAGACCTCCTAGCGGGGGGCCCTTAGGGAATGAGCAGTTCTTC.